This T cell receptor (beta chain) emerged from a study of cytomegalovirus exposure and HLA in healthy donors. The study's findings and limits: In an earlier analysis, in some 500 donors, most V segments appeared productive either ~90% or ~30% of the time.

Both 60 Vbeta primers and 13 Jbeta primers went into the PCR. Produced via immunoSEQ multiplex PCR; TCRdb's table is partial and in-frame only. The sample table includes 200,000 to 250,000 clones. Germline values: CDR1 MNHEY, CDR2 SMNVEV (reference sequence). Unmatched junction bases numbered 2, after V lost 2 bases and J lost 2 bases. The CDR3 consists of 15 residues. Remarks on this clone: Its antigen remains unidentified.

The chain uses TRBV27 and TRBJ2-7, with 11 bases lining up with TRBD2. What was sequenced was PBMCs. The sequence derives from a girl aged 2-15 years in good health and CMV-seropositive. CDR3: CASSLGTSGAYEQYF. As DNA, the CDR3 is TGTGCCAGCAGTTTAGGGACTAGCGGTGCCTACGAGCAGTACTTC.